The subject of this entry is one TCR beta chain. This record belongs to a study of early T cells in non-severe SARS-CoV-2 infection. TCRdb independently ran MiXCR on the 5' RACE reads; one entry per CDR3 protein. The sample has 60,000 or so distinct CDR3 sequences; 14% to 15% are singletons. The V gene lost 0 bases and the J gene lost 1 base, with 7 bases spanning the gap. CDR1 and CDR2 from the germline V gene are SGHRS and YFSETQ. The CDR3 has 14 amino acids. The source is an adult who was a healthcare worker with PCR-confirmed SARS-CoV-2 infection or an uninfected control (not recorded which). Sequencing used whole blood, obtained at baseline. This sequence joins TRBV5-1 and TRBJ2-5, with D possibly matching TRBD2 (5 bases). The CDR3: CASSLGTLQETQYF. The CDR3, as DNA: TGCGCCAGCAGCTTGGGGACTCTCCAAGAGACCCAGTACTTC.